This TCR beta chain was profiled in a study of T cell responses to AZD1222 COVID-19 vaccine. Study findings and constraints: Spike-specific TCR depth and breadth grew after two AZD1222 doses. The donor cohort was predominantly white British with a female majority, and clonal diversity may have been underestimated. Among those given AZD1222, only six were seropositive at baseline. Repertoires were obtained solely post-peak T cell response.

This clone was counted between two and nine times. What it binds is not known. The CDR3 has 14 amino acids. Trimming removed 5 bases from V and 8 bases from J; junction bases left unmatched: 8. Germline V CDR1 and CDR2: MRHNA, SNTAGT. Generated by immunoSEQ multiplex PCR, the TCRdb table keeps only in-frame clones and is missing some. Of 140,000 to 150,000 clones in the sample, 90% to 95% were seen once. The sample consisted of peripheral blood, taken after recovery from COVID-19. This rearrangement joins TRBV6-4 to TRBJ1-2, with 10 bases fitting TRBD1. The clonotype was recovered from an adult who had recovered from COVID-19. In DNA, the CDR3 is TGTGCCAGCAGTCTAAACGGACAGGGGGAAGGCTACACCTTC. Encoded protein: CASSLNGQGEGYTF.